This T cell receptor beta chain originates from a study of T cells after somatic rescue of genetic block. Sequenced by immunoSEQ multiplex PCR; TCRdb stores in-frame clones only, minus some. The profile shows fewer than 150,000 clones, under 95% of them singletons. Germline CDR1 SQVTM, CDR2 ANQGSEA. Trimming removed 3 bases from V and 0 bases from J, with 20 bases in between. The CDR3 sequence is 17 residues long. The sequence derives from a woman aged 18-29 years. The rearrangement uses TRBV29-1 and TRBJ1-1; D gene ambiguous. Input material: peripheral blood mononuclear cells (PBMCs). CDR3: CSVDVMGRDSMNTEAFF. CDR3 DNA sequence: TGCAGCGTTGATGTAATGGGGAGGGATAGCATGAACACTGAAGCTTTCTTT.